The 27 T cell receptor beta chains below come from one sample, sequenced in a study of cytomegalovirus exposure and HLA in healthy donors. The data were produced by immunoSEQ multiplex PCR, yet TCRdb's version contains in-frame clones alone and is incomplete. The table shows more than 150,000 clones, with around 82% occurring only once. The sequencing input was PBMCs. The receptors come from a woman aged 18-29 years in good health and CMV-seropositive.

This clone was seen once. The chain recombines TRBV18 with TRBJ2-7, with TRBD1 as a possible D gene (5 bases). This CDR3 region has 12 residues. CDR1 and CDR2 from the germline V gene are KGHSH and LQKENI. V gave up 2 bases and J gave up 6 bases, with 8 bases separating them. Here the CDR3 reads CASSPDSSEQYF. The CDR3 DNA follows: TGTGCCAGCTCACCAGACAGTAGCGAGCAGTACTTC.

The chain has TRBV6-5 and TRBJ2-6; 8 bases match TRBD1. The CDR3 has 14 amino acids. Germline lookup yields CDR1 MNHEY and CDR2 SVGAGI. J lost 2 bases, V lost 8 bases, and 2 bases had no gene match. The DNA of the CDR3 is TGTGCCAGCGGACAGGGCCCTGGGGCCAACGTCCTGACTTTC. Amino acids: CASGQGPGANVLTF.

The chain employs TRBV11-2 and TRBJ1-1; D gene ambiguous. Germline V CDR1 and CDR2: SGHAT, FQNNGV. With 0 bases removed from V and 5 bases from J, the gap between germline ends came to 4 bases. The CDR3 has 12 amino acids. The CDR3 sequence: CASSLDGTEAFF. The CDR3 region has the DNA TGTGCCAGCAGCTTAGACGGGACTGAAGCTTTCTTT.

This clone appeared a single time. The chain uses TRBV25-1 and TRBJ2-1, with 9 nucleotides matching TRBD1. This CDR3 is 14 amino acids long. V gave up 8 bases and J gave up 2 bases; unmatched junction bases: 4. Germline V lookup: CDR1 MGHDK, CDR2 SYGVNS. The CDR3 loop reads CASGGQGPYNEQFF. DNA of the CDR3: TGTGCCAGCGGGGGACAGGGCCCCTACAATGAGCAGTTCTTC.

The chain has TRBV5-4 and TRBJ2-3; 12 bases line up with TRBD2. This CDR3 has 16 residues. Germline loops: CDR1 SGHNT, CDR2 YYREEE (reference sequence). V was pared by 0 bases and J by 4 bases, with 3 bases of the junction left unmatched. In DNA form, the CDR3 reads TGTGCCAGCAGCTTGGCTAGCGGGGGGGCCCCAGATACGCAGTATTTT. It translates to CASSLASGGAPDTQYF.

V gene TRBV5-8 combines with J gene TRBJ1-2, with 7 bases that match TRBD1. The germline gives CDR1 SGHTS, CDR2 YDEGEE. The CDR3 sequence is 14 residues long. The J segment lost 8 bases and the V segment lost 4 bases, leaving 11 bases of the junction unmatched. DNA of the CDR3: TGTGCCAGCAGCCCCACGACAGGGAGGAGGGGCTACACCTTC. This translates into CASSPTTGRRGYTF.

CDR3 sequence: CASSIRQGPNEKLFF. The DNA for the CDR3 is TGTGCCAGCAGCATCCGACAGGGTCCTAATGAAAAACTGTTTTTT. This chain links TRBV5-4 with TRBJ1-4; TRBD1 agrees at 7 bases. CDR3 length equals 15 residues. The germline V gene encodes CDR1 SGHNT and CDR2 YYREEE (reference sequence). Unmatched junction bases numbered 6, after V lost 4 bases and J lost 3 bases.

As DNA, the CDR3 is TGTGCCAGCAGTGAACCGGGACAGGGTATTGATGGCTACACCTTC. Translating it yields CASSEPGQGIDGYTF. The genes are TRBV25-1 and TRBJ1-2, with 9 nucleotides matching TRBD1. Germline V gene sequence: CDR1 MGHDK, CDR2 SYGVNS. The CDR3 is 15 amino acids. The trim removed 2 bases at V and 6 bases at J, leaving 7 bases unmatched.

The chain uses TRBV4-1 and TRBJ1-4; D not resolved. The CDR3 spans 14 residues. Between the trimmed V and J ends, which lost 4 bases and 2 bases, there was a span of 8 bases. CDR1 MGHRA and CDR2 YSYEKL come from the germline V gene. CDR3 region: CASSPPVTNEKLFF. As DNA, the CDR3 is TGCGCCAGCAGCCCCCCGGTTACTAATGAAAAACTGTTTTTT.

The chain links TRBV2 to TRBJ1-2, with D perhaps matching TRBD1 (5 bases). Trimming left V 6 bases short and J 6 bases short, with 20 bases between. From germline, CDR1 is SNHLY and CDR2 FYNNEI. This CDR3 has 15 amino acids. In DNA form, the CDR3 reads TGTGCCAGCAGACTTCAAGGGTGGACAACGGATGGCTACACCTTC. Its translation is CASRLQGWTTDGYTF.

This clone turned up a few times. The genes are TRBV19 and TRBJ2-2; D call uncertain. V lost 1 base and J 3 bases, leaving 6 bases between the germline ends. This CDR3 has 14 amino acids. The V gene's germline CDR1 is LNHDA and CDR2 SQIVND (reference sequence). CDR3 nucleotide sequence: TGTGCCAGTAGTATAGTAGGAGACACCGGGGAGCTGTTTTTT. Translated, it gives CASSIVGDTGELFF.

CDR3 bases: TGTGCCAGCAGCTTCGACAGGGTAGTCAATGAGCAGTTCTTC. It yields the protein CASSFDRVVNEQFF. V and J are TRBV11-3 and TRBJ2-1; 7 bases align to TRBD1. Germline CDR1 and CDR2: SGHNT and YENEEA. With V trimmed by 3 bases and J by 6 bases, 5 bases remained unmatched. CDR3 length: 14 amino acids.

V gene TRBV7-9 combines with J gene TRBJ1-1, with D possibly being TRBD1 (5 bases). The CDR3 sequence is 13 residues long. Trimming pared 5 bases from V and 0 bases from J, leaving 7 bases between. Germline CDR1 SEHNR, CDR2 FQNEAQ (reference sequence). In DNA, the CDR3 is TGTGCCAGCAGCACAGGAGTGAACACTGAAGCTTTCTTT. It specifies CASSTGVNTEAFF.

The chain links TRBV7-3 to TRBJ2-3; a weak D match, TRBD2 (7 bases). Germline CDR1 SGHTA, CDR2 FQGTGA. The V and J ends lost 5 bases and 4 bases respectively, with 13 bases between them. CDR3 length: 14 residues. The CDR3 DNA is TGTGCCAGCAGCCAAACGGGGGGCGCAGATACGCAGTATTTT. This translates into CASSQTGGADTQYF.

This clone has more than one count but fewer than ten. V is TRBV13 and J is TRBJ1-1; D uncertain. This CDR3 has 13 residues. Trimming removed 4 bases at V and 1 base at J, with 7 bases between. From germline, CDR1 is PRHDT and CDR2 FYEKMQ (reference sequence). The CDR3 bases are TGTGCCAGCAGCTCCGGGGAGAACACTGAAGCTTTCTTT. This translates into CASSSGENTEAFF.

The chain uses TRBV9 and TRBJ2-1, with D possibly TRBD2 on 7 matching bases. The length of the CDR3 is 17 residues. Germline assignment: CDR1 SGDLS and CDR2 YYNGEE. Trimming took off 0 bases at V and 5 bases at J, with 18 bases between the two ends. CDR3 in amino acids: CASSVAGGGAPDNEQFF. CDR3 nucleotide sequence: TGTGCCAGCAGCGTAGCTGGTGGGGGGGCCCCCGACAATGAGCAGTTCTTC.

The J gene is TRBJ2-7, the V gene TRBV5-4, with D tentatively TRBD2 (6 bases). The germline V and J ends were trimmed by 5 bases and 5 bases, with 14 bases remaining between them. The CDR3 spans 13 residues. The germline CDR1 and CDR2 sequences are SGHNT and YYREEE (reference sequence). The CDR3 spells CASSPAGSHEQYF. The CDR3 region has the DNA TGTGCCAGCAGTCCCGCGGGGAGCCACGAGCAGTACTTC.

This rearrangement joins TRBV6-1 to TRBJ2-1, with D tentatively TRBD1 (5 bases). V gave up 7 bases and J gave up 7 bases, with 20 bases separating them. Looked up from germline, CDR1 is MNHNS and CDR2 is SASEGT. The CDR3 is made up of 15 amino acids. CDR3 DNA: TGTGCCAGCACTACCAAAGGGGATGTGGCTAATGAGCAGTTCTTC. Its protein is CASTTKGDVANEQFF.

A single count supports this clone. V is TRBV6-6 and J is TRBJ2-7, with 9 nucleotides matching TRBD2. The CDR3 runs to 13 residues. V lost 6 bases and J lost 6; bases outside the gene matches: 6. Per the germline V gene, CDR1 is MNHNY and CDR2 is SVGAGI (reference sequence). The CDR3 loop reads CASSPGLAGEQYF. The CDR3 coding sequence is TGTGCCAGCAGCCCGGGACTAGCAGGCGAGCAGTACTTC.

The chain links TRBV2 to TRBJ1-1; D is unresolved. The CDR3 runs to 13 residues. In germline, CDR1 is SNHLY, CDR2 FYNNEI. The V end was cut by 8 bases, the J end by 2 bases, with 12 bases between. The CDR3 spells CASYLAGNTEAFF. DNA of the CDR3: TGTGCCAGCTACCTCGCGGGAAACACTGAAGCTTTCTTT.

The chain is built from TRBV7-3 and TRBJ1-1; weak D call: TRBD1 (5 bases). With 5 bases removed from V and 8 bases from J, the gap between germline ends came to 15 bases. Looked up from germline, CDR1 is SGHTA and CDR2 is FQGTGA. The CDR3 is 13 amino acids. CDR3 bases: TGTGCCAGCAGCCGAGCGGGGACTGCGGAAGCTTTCTTT. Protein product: CASSRAGTAEAFF.

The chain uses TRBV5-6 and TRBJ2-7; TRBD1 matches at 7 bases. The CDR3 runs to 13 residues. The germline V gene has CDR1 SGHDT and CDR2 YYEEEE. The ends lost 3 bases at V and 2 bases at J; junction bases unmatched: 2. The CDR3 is CASSSGTAYEQYF. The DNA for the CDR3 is TGTGCCAGCAGCTCCGGGACAGCCTACGAGCAGTACTTC.

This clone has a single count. Written as DNA, the CDR3 is TGTGCCAGCAGTGAAGCGCTCTATAGGGGGCCCTTCAACGAGCAGTACTTC. Translating it yields CASSEALYRGPFNEQYF. The V call is TRBV6-1, the J call TRBJ2-7; TRBD1 aligns across 7 bases. Per germline, CDR1 MNHNS and CDR2 SASEGT. CDR3 length: 17 residues. The ends lost 0 bases at V and 5 bases at J; junction bases unmatched: 13.

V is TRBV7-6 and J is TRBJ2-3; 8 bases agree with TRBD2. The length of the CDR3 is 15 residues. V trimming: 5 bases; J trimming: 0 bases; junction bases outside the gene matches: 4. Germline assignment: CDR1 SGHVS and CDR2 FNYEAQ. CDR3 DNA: TGTGCCAGCAGCCCAGCGGGGGCTAGCACAGATACGCAGTATTTT. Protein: CASSPAGASTDTQYF. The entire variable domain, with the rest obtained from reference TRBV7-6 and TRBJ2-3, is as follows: GAGVSQSPRYKVTKRGQDVALRCDPISGHVSLYWYRQALGQGPEFLTYFNYEAQQDKSGLPNDRFSAERPEGSISTLTIQRTEQRDSAMYRCASSPAGASTDTQYFGPGTRLTVL.

The CDR3 sequence is CASSFGSSGNTIYF. The CDR3 nucleotides read TGTGCCAGCAGCTTTGGCAGCTCTGGAAACACCATATATTTT. The chain combines TRBV5-6 with TRBJ1-3; D ambiguous. This CDR3 has 14 residues. CDR1 and CDR2 from the germline V gene are SGHDT and YYEEEE. The V end was cut by 2 bases, the J end by 0 bases, with 6 bases between.

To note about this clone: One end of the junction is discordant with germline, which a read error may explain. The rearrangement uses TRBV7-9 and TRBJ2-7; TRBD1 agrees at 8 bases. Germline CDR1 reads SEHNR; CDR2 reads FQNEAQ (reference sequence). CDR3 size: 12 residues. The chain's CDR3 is CASSPAGTGDSF. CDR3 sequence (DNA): TGTGCCAGCAGCCCTGCCGGGACAGGAGACTCCTTC.

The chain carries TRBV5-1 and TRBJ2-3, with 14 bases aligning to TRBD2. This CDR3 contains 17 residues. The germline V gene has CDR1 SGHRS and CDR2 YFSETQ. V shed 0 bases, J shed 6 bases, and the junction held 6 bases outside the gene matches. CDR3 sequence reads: CASSLVGLAGAGDTQYF. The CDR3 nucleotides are TGCGCCAGCAGCTTGGTGGGACTAGCGGGGGCCGGGGATACGCAGTATTTT.